These 15 T cell receptor beta chains share one sample of origin, sequenced in a study of blood T cell repertoires in COVID-19. Sequenced by immunoSEQ multiplex PCR; TCRdb stores in-frame clones only, minus some. The sample lists a few hundred thousand clones; about 90% were seen once. The specimen sequenced was PBMCs or T cells enriched from blood (not recorded which). These receptors were collected from a man under 40 who had recovered from COVID-19.

CDR3 sequence (DNA): TGCGCCAGCAGGCCCGGACAGCGCACAGATACGCAGTATTTT. Its translation: CASRPGQRTDTQYF. The rearrangement joins TRBV10-1 to TRBJ2-3, with TRBD1 as a possible D gene (6 bases). CDR3 length: 14 residues. V was cut by 6 bases and J by 1 base, with 11 bases left in between. Germline CDR1 and CDR2: WNHNN and SYGVQD (reference sequence).

The chain is built from TRBV19 and TRBJ1-3; no definite D call. V was shortened by 3 bases and J by 2 bases, with 17 bases between the two germline ends. Germline CDR1 reads LNHDA; CDR2 reads SQIVND (reference sequence). This CDR3 region has 17 residues. The CDR3 DNA follows: TGTGCCAGTAGTATCCGACACGTAAGACGGACTGGAAACACCATATATTTT. The encoded protein is CASSIRHVRRTGNTIYF.

This clone occurred a few times. The V and J genes are TRBV7-2 and TRBJ1-1; 9 positions agree with TRBD1. The ends lost 1 base at V and 4 bases at J; junction bases unmatched: 10. The germline V gene encodes CDR1 SGHTA and CDR2 FQGNSA. This CDR3 comprises 17 residues. The chain's CDR3 is CASSLEALTTGGTEAFF. In DNA, the CDR3 is TGTGCCAGCAGCTTAGAAGCTCTTACGACAGGGGGCACTGAAGCTTTCTTT.

This chain joins TRBV18 and TRBJ1-4, with 8 bases matching TRBD1. The V gene's germline CDR1 is KGHSH and CDR2 LQKENI. The CDR3 length is 17 residues. J was trimmed by 4 bases and V by 3 bases; bases with no gene match: 10. CDR3 sequence reads: CASSPNTLQGVNEKLFF. CDR3 coding DNA: TGTGCCAGCTCACCCAACACGCTACAGGGGGTTAATGAAAAACTGTTTTTT.

V and J are TRBV2 and TRBJ2-7, with TRBD1 matching 8 bases. This CDR3 is 14 amino acids long. CDR1 and CDR2 (germline): SNHLY, FYNNEI. Losses at the gene ends were 6 bases for V and 2 bases for J; bases not matched to a gene: 6. As DNA, the CDR3 is TGTGCCAGCAGGCCCGGGACAGGACCCTACGAGCAGTACTTC. This gives the protein CASRPGTGPYEQYF.

In regard to this clone: This specimen includes other DNA sequences encoding the same CDR3. The genes are TRBV28 and TRBJ1-5; 7 bases fit TRBD1. Looked up from germline, CDR1 is MDHEN and CDR2 is SYDVKM. This CDR3 is 13 amino acids long. V lost 6 bases to trimming and J lost 6 bases; unmatched junction nucleotides: 5. CDR3 loop: CASREGAGQPQHF. CDR3 DNA: TGTGCCAGCAGGGAGGGGGCGGGTCAGCCCCAGCATTTT.

This chain uses TRBV2 with TRBJ1-3, with D hard to call. The germline gives CDR1 SNHLY, CDR2 FYNNEI. V was trimmed by 7 bases and J by 1 base, leaving 5 bases between them. CDR3 size: 12 residues. CDR3 residues: CASKSSGNTIYF. CDR3 DNA sequence: TGTGCCAGCAAGAGTTCTGGAAACACCATATATTTT.

The chain is built from TRBV6-1 and TRBJ1-2; no clear D. The germline CDR1 and CDR2 sequences are MNHNS and SASEGT. The germline V and J ends were trimmed by 2 bases and 6 bases, with 10 bases remaining between them. The CDR3 covers 13 residues. The CDR3 coding sequence is TGTGCCAGCAGTGAACATCGAGGGAATGGCTACACCTTC. It codes for CASSEHRGNGYTF.

The V and J genes are TRBV28 and TRBJ1-5; D is perhaps TRBD1 (6 bases). The CDR3 has 15 amino acids. Per the germline V gene, CDR1 is MDHEN and CDR2 is SYDVKM. Trimming removed 7 bases at V and 6 bases at J, with 19 bases between. CDR3: CASTRGGGRGQPQHF. In DNA, the CDR3 is TGTGCCAGCACCCGAGGGGGGGGGCGCGGTCAGCCCCAGCATTTT.

This chain connects TRBV13 to TRBJ2-7, with 9 nucleotides matching TRBD1. V trimming: 4 bases; J trimming: 1 base; junction bases outside the gene matches: 5. There are 15 residues in the CDR3. Germline values: CDR1 PRHDT, CDR2 FYEKMQ (reference sequence). The CDR3 loop reads CASSSSGQGSYEQYF. The CDR3 nucleotides read TGTGCCAGCAGCTCCTCGGGACAGGGATCCTACGAGCAGTACTTC.

V is TRBV3-1 (or the pseudogene TRBV3-2) and J is TRBJ2-7; the match to TRBD1 covers 10 bases. The CDR3 sequence is 16 residues long. Trimming cost V 1 base and J 2 bases; bases outside gene matches: 5. Germline CDR1 and CDR2: LGHDT and YNNKEL (reference sequence). The CDR3 sequence is CASSQVLGTGAYEQYF. The DNA for the CDR3 is TGTGCCAGCAGCCAAGTACTGGGGACAGGGGCCTACGAGCAGTACTTC.

J is TRBJ2-2 and V is TRBV11-2, with a weak D call TRBD2 (6 bases). V dropped 6 bases and J dropped 11 bases, with 16 bases sitting between them. CDR3 length: 13 amino acids. Per the germline V gene, CDR1 is SGHAT and CDR2 is FQNNGV. The CDR3 DNA sequence: TGTGCCAGCAGGTGGGGGGAAAGGGGCGAGCTGTTTTTT. Translated: CASRWGERGELFF.

V and J are TRBV2 and TRBJ2-1; weak D call: TRBD2 (5 bases). V dropped 3 bases and J dropped 8 bases, with 8 bases sitting between them. This CDR3 is built from 12 residues. Germline V lookup: CDR1 SNHLY, CDR2 FYNNEI. CDR3 in DNA: TGTGCCAGCAGTGAGGGTAGCGATGAGCAGTTCTTC. Translating it yields CASSEGSDEQFF.

This clone was seen just once. Germline and junction disagree at one end, which may indicate a read error. CDR3 loop: CASSIEGGLSEKLFF. In nucleotides, the CDR3 is TGTGCCAGCAGCATAGAGGGGGGGCTGAGTGAAAAACTGTTTTTT. The V call is TRBV11-2, the J call TRBJ1-4, with a tentative D call TRBD1 (6 bases). There are 15 residues in the CDR3. The V gene's germline CDR1 is SGHAT and CDR2 FQNNGV.

The chain combines TRBV27 with TRBJ1-1; a weak D match, TRBD1 (6 bases). Germline V gene sequence: CDR1 MNHEY, CDR2 SMNVEV (reference sequence). The V and J ends lost 2 bases and 11 bases respectively, with 15 bases between them. The CDR3 loop spans 13 amino acids. The CDR3 region has the DNA TGTGCCAGCAGTTTACAAGGGGGAGGGAGGGCTTTCTTT. As protein: CASSLQGGGRAFF.